This TCR beta chain was sequenced for a study of regulatory T cells in long-lasting Graves disease. Described time point: persistent/refractory GD, antithyroid drugs over 5 years with positive TRAb. The TCR library was made from RNA that had been extracted from PBMCs in TRIzol. The CDR3 is 15 residues long. With 0 bases removed from V and 6 bases from J, the gap between germline ends came to 14 bases. Germline V gene sequence: CDR1 SGHVS, CDR2 FQNEAQ. In its sample, this clonotype was seen a few times. Arm-PCR of CDR3 regions and iRepertoire HTBI primers were the basis on which TCR beta libraries were built. Using its own MiXCR run on the multiplex PCR reads, TCRdb lists one record per CDR3 protein. This table holds about 470,000 distinct CDR3 sequences, under 25% found once.

The chain carries TRBV7-8 and TRBJ1-1; TRBD1 is a possible D gene (5 bases). The sample consisted of peripheral blood mononuclear cells (PBMCs), taken when the disease was refractory, from a patient treated with antithyroid drugs. This receptor was obtained from a female donor with Graves disease. The CDR3 sequence: CASSLAPTGAAEAFF. CDR3 bases: TGTGCCAGCAGCTTAGCCCCGACCGGGGCCGCTGAAGCTTTCTTT.